This T cell receptor (beta chain) was documented in a study of blood T cell repertoires in COVID-19. About the research overall: Samples came from the United States, Italy and Spain, spanning acute and convalescent COVID-19.

CDR1 and CDR2 from the germline V gene are MNHEY and SVGEGT. CDR3 size: 14 residues. V dropped 6 bases and J dropped 3; count of bases not matched to a gene: 5. This table comes from immunoSEQ multiplex PCR, and its TCRdb copy is limited to in-frame clones, with some not included. This table holds under 300,000 clones, 82% found once. The clonotype originates from a woman aged 18-29 years with acute or convalescent COVID-19. Source material: peripheral blood. The chain combines TRBV6-2 or TRBV6-3 with TRBJ2-7, with TRBD2 matching 10 bases. For the CDR3, the DNA is TGTGCCAGCAGCATTAGGACTAGCGGCTACGAGCAGTACTTC. Its translation is CASSIRTSGYEQYF.